This entry is about one TCR beta chain. Its antigen is unknown. The sample originates from a study of PD-1 blockade in classical Hodgkin lymphoma. Study in general: Patients received nivolumab 3 mg/kg intravenously every 2 weeks. Study-wide points: Lower baseline TCR diversity was reported for newly diagnosed patients than for healthy donors. Reasons behind the repertoire differences stay unclear, perhaps disease activity or earlier therapy.

Repertoires were generated with immunoSEQ multiplex PCR, while TCRdb's copy carries only in-frame clones and drops some. Of tens of thousands of clones in the sample, more than 65% were seen once. V was clipped by 7 bases and J by 4 bases; unmatched bases: 13. The germline V gene has CDR1 GTSNPN and CDR2 SVGIG (reference sequence). CDR3 size: 15 residues. Each of the patients experienced relapse following autologous stem cell transplantation, and their brentuximab vedotin exposure differed. Reported best responses ranged across complete response, partial response or progressive disease. This sequence was found in a human donor with classical Hodgkin lymphoma. The sample was peripheral blood mononuclear cells (PBMCs), taken before the second cycle of nivolumab. The chain combines TRBV30 with TRBJ2-7; the match to TRBD2 covers 10 bases. CDR3 region: CAFSWGASGSYEQYF. CDR3 nucleotide sequence: TGTGCCTTCTCCTGGGGCGCTAGCGGGAGTTACGAGCAGTACTTC.